This T cell receptor beta chain was obtained from a study of vaccination effects on CD4 cells after COVID-19. On the study more broadly: Participants were vaccinated with two doses of either the BNT162b2 or mRNA-1273 vaccine. Findings and caveats of the study: Late post-vaccination, clones induced by infection and those induced by vaccine underwent marked clonal contraction.

The CDR3 sequence is 13 residues long. The ends were cut back, 0 bases at V and 6 bases at J, with 7 bases in the middle. Germline V lookup: CDR1 LNHDA, CDR2 SQIVND (reference sequence). CD4+ T cell isolation took place after 10 days of culture. All vaccine recipients tested negative for nucleocapsid antibodies and had never contracted SARS-CoV-2 infection. Using immunoSEQ multiplex PCR, the repertoire was profiled, and TCRdb retains in-frame clones only, with some absent. The table records some 23,000 clones, around 67% of them present only once. This clone was seen only once. Its antigen is not known.

The sample in question was CD4+ T cells from PBMCs cultured without peptide, obtained before COVID-19 vaccination. This TCR was recovered from a human donor who received a COVID-19 vaccine. The V and J genes are TRBV19 and TRBJ2-3; no definite D call. CDR3 DNA: TGTGCCAGTAGTATAGATAAATGGGATACGCAGTATTTT. Translating it yields CASSIDKWDTQYF.